The sequence of this T cell receptor beta chain was determined in a study of T-cell reconstitution after alpha-beta-depleted transplantation in children. Study conclusions and caveats: Several hundred graft clones that had expanded were reportedly the source of alpha-beta T cells about two months after transplant.

Molecular barcoding with unique molecular identifiers was used for the TCRbeta library. TCRdb called the PCR reads again in MiXCR, with one record for every CDR3 protein. The sample includes 130,000 to 150,000 distinct CDR3 sequences, more than 8% of them seen just once. This clonotype occurred a few times. Its antigen is undetermined. The germline V gene encodes CDR1 DFQATT and CDR2 SNEGSKA (reference sequence). This CDR3 comprises 20 residues. V lost 1 base to trimming and J lost 0 bases; unmatched junction nucleotides: 12. This TCR was sampled from a female patient under 10 years old who had a stem cell transplant for congenital amegakaryocytic thrombocytopenia, so the T cells may come from the graft donor. The input for sequencing was PBMCs, mostly from graft donor cells, taken 180 days after TCRalphabeta/CD19-depleted stem cell transplant. The rearrangement uses TRBV20-1 and TRBJ2-6, with TRBD1 matching over 10 bases. CDR3 sequence (DNA): TGCAGTGCTAGAGTCGTAGGGACAGGGGCAATATACTCTGGGGCCAACGTCCTGACTTTC. This encodes CSARVVGTGAIYSGANVLTF.